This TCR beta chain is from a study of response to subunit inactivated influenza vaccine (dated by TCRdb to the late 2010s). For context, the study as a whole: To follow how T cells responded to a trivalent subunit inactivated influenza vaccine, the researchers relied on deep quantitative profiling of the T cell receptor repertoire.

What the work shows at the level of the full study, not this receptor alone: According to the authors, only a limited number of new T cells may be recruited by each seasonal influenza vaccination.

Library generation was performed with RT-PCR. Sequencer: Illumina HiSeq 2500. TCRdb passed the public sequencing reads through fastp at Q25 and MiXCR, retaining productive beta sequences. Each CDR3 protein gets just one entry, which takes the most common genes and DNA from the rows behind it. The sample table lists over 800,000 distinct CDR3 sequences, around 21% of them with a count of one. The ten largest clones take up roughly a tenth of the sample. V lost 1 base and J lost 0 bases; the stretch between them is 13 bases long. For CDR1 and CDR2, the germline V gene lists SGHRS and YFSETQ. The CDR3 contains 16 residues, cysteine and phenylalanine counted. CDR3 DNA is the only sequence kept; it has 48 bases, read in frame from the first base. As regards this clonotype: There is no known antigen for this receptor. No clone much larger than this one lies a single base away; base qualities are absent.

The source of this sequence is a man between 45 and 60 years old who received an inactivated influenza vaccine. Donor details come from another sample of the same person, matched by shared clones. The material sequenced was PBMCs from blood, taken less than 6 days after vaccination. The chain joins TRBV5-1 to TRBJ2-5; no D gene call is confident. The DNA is TGCGCCAGCAGCTTGCGAGGCAGCCGGTACCAAGAGACCCAGTACTTC. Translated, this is CASSLRGSRYQETQYF.